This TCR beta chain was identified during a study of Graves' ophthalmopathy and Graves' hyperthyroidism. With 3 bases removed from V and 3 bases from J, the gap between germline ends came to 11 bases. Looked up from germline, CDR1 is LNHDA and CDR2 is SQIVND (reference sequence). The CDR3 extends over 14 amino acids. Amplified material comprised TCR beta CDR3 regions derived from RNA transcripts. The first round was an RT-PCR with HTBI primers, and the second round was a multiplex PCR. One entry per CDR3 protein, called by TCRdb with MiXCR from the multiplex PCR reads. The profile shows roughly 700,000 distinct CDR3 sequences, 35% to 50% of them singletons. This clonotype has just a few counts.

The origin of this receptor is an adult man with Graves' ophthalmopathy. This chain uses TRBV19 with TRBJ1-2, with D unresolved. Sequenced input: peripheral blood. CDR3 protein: CASSILNSDYGYTF. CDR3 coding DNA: TGTGCCAGTAGTATCCTGAACTCCGACTATGGCTACACCTTC.